The 11 T cell receptor beta chains in this list originate from one sample, sequenced in a study of shared clonotypes between healthy human individuals. TCRdb's copy holds only in-frame clones and misses some; the assay was immunoSEQ multiplex PCR. This table has about 2.4 million clones, 80% to 95% appearing once. Material for sequencing was naive CD4+ T cells from PBMCs. Subset defined: CD45RA+ positively selected. The receptors here all came from a man younger than 35 in good health. Some clones in this sample may be carry-over from other donors' samples.

V gene TRBV18 combines with J gene TRBJ2-3, with 8 bases aligning to TRBD1. V was clipped by 8 bases and J by 1 base; unmatched bases: 8. CDR1 and CDR2 from the germline V gene are KGHSH and LQKENI. CDR3 length: 15 amino acids. The CDR3 reads CASAQNRGGTDTQYF. CDR3 DNA: TGTGCCAGCGCCCAAAACAGGGGGGGCACAGATACGCAGTATTTT.

The CDR3 loop reads CSVEGGGRGTDTQYF. The CDR3 DNA reads TGCAGCGTTGAAGGTGGTGGTAGAGGCACAGATACGCAGTATTTT. The V and J genes are TRBV29-1 and TRBJ2-3; no firm D call. V was cut by 1 base and J by 1 base, with 12 bases left in between. Germline V CDR1 and CDR2: SQVTM, ANQGSEA. This CDR3 has 15 residues.

The gene calls are TRBV7-8 and TRBJ2-1, with D tentatively TRBD1 (6 bases). The CDR3 spans 15 residues. Trimming left V 5 bases short and J 3 bases short, with 14 bases between. Germline values: CDR1 SGHVS, CDR2 FQNEAQ. The CDR3 loop is CASSPLGALYNEQFF. CDR3 nucleotide sequence: TGTGCCAGCAGCCCGCTGGGGGCCCTCTACAATGAGCAGTTCTTC.

The chain employs TRBV7-8 and TRBJ2-2; 10 bases fit TRBD2. The V segment lost 2 bases and the J segment 4 bases; nucleotides outside the gene matches: 4. The CDR3 has 16 residues. Germline assignment: CDR1 SGHVS and CDR2 FQNEAQ. CDR3 in amino acids: CASSLLGLAITGELFF. CDR3 DNA: TGTGCCAGCAGCTTACTGGGACTAGCGATCACCGGGGAGCTGTTTTTT.

A remark on this clone: Other DNA sequences of this sample code for an identical CDR3. V is TRBV6-5 and J is TRBJ1-2; weak D call: TRBD1 (5 bases). This CDR3 is built from 14 residues. Between the trimmed V and J ends, which lost 2 bases and 2 bases, there was a span of 9 bases. Germline CDR1 is MNHEY and CDR2 is SVGAGI. DNA for the CDR3: TGTGCCAGCAGTTACAGTGGGGGGAACTATGGCTACACCTTC. It translates to CASSYSGGNYGYTF.

The V call is TRBV29-1, the J call TRBJ2-3, with D hard to call. This CDR3 spans 13 amino acids. Germline CDR1 and CDR2: SQVTM and ANQGSEA. Trimming left V 4 bases short and J 2 bases short, with 10 bases between. Written as DNA, the CDR3 is TGCAGCGTTGCGGGTCTTAACACAGATACGCAGTATTTT. Its protein is CSVAGLNTDTQYF.

V is TRBV27 and J is TRBJ2-1; TRBD2 agrees at 7 bases. The V gene's germline CDR1 is MNHEY and CDR2 SMNVEV (reference sequence). The CDR3 is 15 amino acids. V lost 5 bases and J lost 7; bases outside the gene matches: 11. CDR3 nucleotide sequence: TGTGCCAGCAGTCCGGCTGGCGGGAGCGGGAATGAGCAGTTCTTC. It yields the protein CASSPAGGSGNEQFF.

The chain carries TRBV14 and TRBJ1-2; TRBD1 matches at 8 bases. The CDR3 runs to 14 residues. Germline CDR1 SGHDN, CDR2 FVKESK. V shed 5 bases and J 8 bases; nucleotides not matched to a gene: 10. The chain's CDR3 is CASSSIQGGVGYTF. The CDR3 nucleotides read TGTGCCAGCAGCTCAATACAGGGGGGTGTGGGCTACACCTTC.

The chain couples TRBV27 to TRBJ2-5; 13 bases line up with TRBD2. Trimming cost V 6 bases and J 5 bases; bases outside gene matches: 3. This CDR3 has 14 residues. Germline values: CDR1 MNHEY, CDR2 SMNVEV (reference sequence). This CDR3 is CASSRTSGSETQYF. The CDR3 nucleotides are TGTGCCAGCAGCCGGACTAGCGGGAGTGAGACCCAGTACTTC.

This clone has a handful of counts. The gene calls are TRBV7-3 and TRBJ2-1, with TRBD1 as a possible D gene (6 bases). CDR3 size: 16 residues. V was shortened by 2 bases and J by 5 bases, with 16 bases between the two germline ends. Germline lookup yields CDR1 SGHTA and CDR2 FQGTGA. The CDR3 region is CASSLEQGRTDNEQFF. The CDR3, as DNA: TGTGCCAGCAGCTTAGAACAGGGACGGACAGACAATGAGCAGTTCTTC.

This clone appeared a single time. This chain joins TRBV5-6 and TRBJ1-2; D is undetermined. Germline lookup yields CDR1 SGHDT and CDR2 YYEEEE. Trimming shortened V by 3 bases and J by 2 bases, and 11 bases separated the two germline ends. The CDR3 has 14 residues. CDR3 nucleotides: TGTGCCAGCAGCTCATCGGGAAAAAACTATGGCTACACCTTC. Amino acid sequence: CASSSSGKNYGYTF.